The 18 T cell receptor beta chains below come from one sample, sequenced in a study of PD-L1 blockade in urothelial cancer (dated by TCRdb to about 2017). This sample's time point label indicates: pretreatment peripheral blood. The library relied on the immunoSEQ multiplex PCR assay. Imported from immuneACCESS, the table was reduced by TCRdb to in-frame sequences with V and J called. These copies leave out some clones; in studies compared against another copy, an unresolved V gene accounts for under half, and the cause of the remainder is not known. The sample records under 50,000 clones, just over 90% of which are singletons. The ten largest clonotypes hold over 9% of the sample. Specimen: PBMCs, collected around atezolizumab (anti-PD-L1) treatment. The receptors stem from a woman aged 60-75 years with urothelial cancer.

The chain combines TRBV7-2 with TRBJ2-7; perhaps TRBD2 as D (5 bases). V was shortened by 1 base and J by 2 bases, with 12 bases between the two germline ends. Germline assignment: CDR1 SGHTA and CDR2 FQGNSA. This CDR3 has 15 residues. This CDR3 is CASSLVSGRTYEQYF. DNA for the CDR3: TGTGCCAGCAGCTTAGTAAGCGGCAGAACCTACGAGCAGTACTTC.

The rearrangement uses TRBV28 and TRBJ1-1, with 9 bases lining up with TRBD1. Looked up from germline, CDR1 is MDHEN and CDR2 is SYDVKM. The CDR3 runs to 15 residues. Germline trimming cut 0 bases from V and 1 base from J; bases unmatched to any gene: 0. The CDR3 DNA is TGTGCCAGCAGTTTATGGGACAGGGGGAACACTGAAGCTTTCTTT. Its protein is CASSLWDRGNTEAFF.

The chain joins TRBV7-9 to TRBJ2-3, with 9 nucleotides matching TRBD2. J gave up 4 bases and V 1 base, and 3 bases lay outside the gene matches. The CDR3 runs to 15 residues. Germline-derived CDR1 and CDR2 are SEHNR and FQNEAQ (reference sequence). Here the CDR3 reads CASSLGLAEADTQYF. The DNA for the CDR3 is TGTGCCAGCAGCTTAGGACTAGCGGAGGCAGATACGCAGTATTTT.

The V and J genes are TRBV9 and TRBJ2-7; the match to TRBD1 covers 7 bases. The CDR3 totals 15 residues. V shed 0 bases, J shed 3 bases, and the junction held 6 bases outside the gene matches. Germline CDR1 is SGDLS and CDR2 is YYNGEE. The CDR3 nucleotides are TGTGCCAGCAGCGTAGGGGACAGCCCCTTCTACGAGCAGTACTTC. Translated: CASSVGDSPFYEQYF. The variable domain in full, completed from reference TRBV9 and TRBJ2-7, reads DSGVTQTPKHLITATGQRVTLRCSPRSGDLSVYWYQQSLDQGLQFLIQYYNGEERAKGNILERFSAQQFPDLHSELNLSSLELGDSALYFCASSVGDSPFYEQYFGPGTRLTVT.

The J gene is TRBJ1-1, the V gene TRBV7-9; D perhaps matches TRBD1 (5 bases). V was pared by 3 bases and J by 1 base, with 21 bases between. Looked up from germline, CDR1 is SEHNR and CDR2 is FQNEAQ (reference sequence). The CDR3 loop spans 18 amino acids. The CDR3 bases are TGTGCCAGCAGCTTCGCCGGACATGGAAGTGGGTCGAACACTGAAGCTTTCTTT. It encodes CASSFAGHGSGSNTEAFF.

The CDR3, as DNA: TGTGCCAGTAGTGCGGGAATCTCCTACGAGCAGTACTTC. Translating gives CASSAGISYEQYF. The V gene is TRBV19, the J gene TRBJ2-7; possibly TRBD2 for D (6 bases). The length of the CDR3 is 13 residues. Germline V gene lookup returns CDR1 LNHDA and CDR2 SQIVND (reference sequence). The V end was cut by 5 bases, the J end by 0 bases, with 8 bases between.

There are a few counts of this clone. The chain couples TRBV2 to TRBJ1-2; 7 bases are a match to TRBD1. From germline, CDR1 is SNHLY and CDR2 FYNNEI. Trimming cost V 7 bases and J 2 bases; bases outside gene matches: 4. The CDR3 loop spans 13 amino acids. The CDR3 DNA sequence: TGTGCCAGCAAGGGGACAGTAAACTATGGCTACACCTTC. It yields the protein CASKGTVNYGYTF.

V usage is TRBV7-3 and J usage is TRBJ2-1, with 7 bases identical to TRBD2. V lost 2 bases and J lost 2; bases outside the gene matches: 6. Germline CDR1 SGHTA, CDR2 FQGTGA. CDR3 length: 16 amino acids. CDR3 coding DNA: TGTGCCAGCAGCTTAGCCGGGAGGCGGGCCTACAATGAGCAGTTCTTC. The encoded protein is CASSLAGRRAYNEQFF.

This chain joins TRBV28 and TRBJ2-7; 7 bases agree with TRBD2. This CDR3 contains 15 residues. The V gene end was trimmed by 4 bases and the J gene end by 5 bases; junction bases not matched to a gene: 11. The germline gives CDR1 MDHEN, CDR2 SYDVKM. CDR3 region: CASSSLGGIINEQYF. The CDR3, as DNA: TGTGCCAGCAGTTCCCTCGGGGGGATTATCAACGAGCAGTACTTC.

The chain has TRBV10-2 and TRBJ2-3, with a tentative D call TRBD1 (5 bases). The germline V and J ends were trimmed by 2 bases and 0 bases, with 12 bases remaining between them. This CDR3 spans 16 amino acids. CDR1 is WSHSY and CDR2 is SAAADI in the germline V gene. The CDR3 DNA is TGCGCCAGCAGTGAGGCTAGGGGTACTAGCACAGATACGCAGTATTTT. Translating gives CASSEARGTSTDTQYF.

This chain joins TRBV19 and TRBJ2-2, with 7 bases lining up with TRBD1. Germline CDR1 and CDR2: LNHDA and SQIVND (reference sequence). This CDR3 contains 15 residues. With V trimmed by 5 bases and J by 5 bases, 8 bases remained unmatched. The CDR3 DNA is TGTGCCAGTAGTGAGGGGGCTAGAACAACCGGGGAGCTGTTTTTT. Protein sequence: CASSEGARTTGELFF. Full variable domain (outside the CDR3, taken from reference TRBV19 and TRBJ2-2): DGGITQSPKYLFRKEGQNVTLSCEQNLNHDAMYWYRQDPGQGLRLIYYSQIVNDFQKGDIAEGYSVSREKKESFPLTVTSAQKNPTAFYLCASSEGARTTGELFFGEGSRLTVL.

The chain uses TRBV5-1 and TRBJ2-7; D is possibly TRBD1 (6 bases). The CDR3 covers 13 residues. The V end was cut by 5 bases, the J end by 5 bases, with 14 bases between. The germline V gene encodes CDR1 SGHRS and CDR2 YFSETQ. In nucleotides, the CDR3 is TGCGCCAGCAGTAGGTTGGGGGCCAACGAGCAGTACTTC. Protein sequence: CASSRLGANEQYF.

The chain uses TRBV5-1 and TRBJ2-7; unclear D gene. In germline, CDR1 is SGHRS, CDR2 YFSETQ. This CDR3 spans 13 amino acids. Trimming cost V 0 bases and J 1 base, with 5 bases left between them. Written as DNA, the CDR3 is TGCGCCAGCAGCTTGGCCAGGTCCTACGAGCAGTACTTC. It codes for CASSLARSYEQYF.

The chain carries TRBV28 and TRBJ2-7, with 7 bases aligning to TRBD2. V lost 3 bases, J lost 3 bases, and 5 bases stayed unmatched. Germline lookup yields CDR1 MDHEN and CDR2 SYDVKM. The length of the CDR3 is 14 residues. The CDR3 bases are TGTGCCAGCAGTTTCGGGGTAGCGGGCTACGAGCAGTACTTC. This gives the protein CASSFGVAGYEQYF. Based on the CDR3 plus reference TRBV28 and TRBJ2-7, the full variable domain is DVKVTQSSRYLVKRTGEKVFLECVQDMDHENMFWYRQDPGLGLRLIYFSYDVKMKEKGDIPEGYSVSREKKERFSLILESASTNQTSMYLCASSFGVAGYEQYFGPGTRLTVT.

The CDR3 loop is CASSLEAGTNEKLFF. The CDR3 region has the DNA TGCGCCAGCAGCTTGGAGGCAGGAACAAATGAAAAACTGTTTTTT. The chain carries TRBV5-1 and TRBJ1-4; no firm D call. CDR3 size: 15 residues. The germline V and J ends were trimmed by 0 bases and 5 bases, with 11 bases remaining between them. Germline V gene sequence: CDR1 SGHRS, CDR2 YFSETQ.

CDR3: CATSPSRGSNYEQYF. CDR3 nucleotide sequence: TGTGCCACCAGCCCTTCACGAGGCAGCAACTACGAGCAGTACTTC. The chain employs TRBV15 and TRBJ2-7; D unclear. The CDR3 has 15 amino acids. In germline, CDR1 is LNHNV, CDR2 YYDKDF (reference sequence). Deletions cut 5 bases from V and 3 bases from J, with 17 bases between.

The chain uses TRBV27 and TRBJ1-2; 8 bases line up with TRBD1. Trimming at V came to 5 bases and at J to 1 base, leaving 6 bases not matched to a gene. CDR3 length: 15 residues. Germline V gives CDR1 MNHEY, CDR2 SMNVEV (reference sequence). This CDR3 reads CASSPGTGFNYGYTF. The CDR3 nucleotides are TGTGCCAGCAGTCCCGGGACAGGATTTAACTATGGCTACACCTTC.

V gene TRBV6-1 combines with J gene TRBJ2-7; 7 bases are shared with TRBD1. The CDR3 has 14 amino acids. CDR1 and CDR2 from the germline V gene are MNHNS and SASEGT. The V and J ends lost 4 bases and 3 bases, in that order; junction bases with no gene match: 6. Written as DNA, the CDR3 is TGTGCCAGCAGTGCGAGGACAGGCTACTACGAGCAGTACTTC. Its protein is CASSARTGYYEQYF.